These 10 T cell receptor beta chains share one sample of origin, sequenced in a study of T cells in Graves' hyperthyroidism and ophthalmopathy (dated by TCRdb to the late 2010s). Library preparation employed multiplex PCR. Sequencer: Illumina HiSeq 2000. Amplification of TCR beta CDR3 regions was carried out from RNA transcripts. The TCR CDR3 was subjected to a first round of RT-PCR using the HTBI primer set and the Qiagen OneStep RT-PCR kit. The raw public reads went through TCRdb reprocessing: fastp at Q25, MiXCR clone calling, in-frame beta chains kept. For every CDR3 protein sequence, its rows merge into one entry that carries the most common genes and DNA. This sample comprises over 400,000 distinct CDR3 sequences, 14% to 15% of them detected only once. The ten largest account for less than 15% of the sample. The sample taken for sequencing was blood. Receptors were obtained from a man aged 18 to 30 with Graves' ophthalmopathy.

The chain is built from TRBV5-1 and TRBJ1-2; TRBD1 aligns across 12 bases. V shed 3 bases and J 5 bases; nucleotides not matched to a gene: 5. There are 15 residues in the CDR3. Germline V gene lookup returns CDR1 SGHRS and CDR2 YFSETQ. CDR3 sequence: CASSSPGQGAYGYTF. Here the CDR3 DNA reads TGCGCCAGCAGCTCCCCGGGACAGGGGGCTTATGGCTACACCTTC.

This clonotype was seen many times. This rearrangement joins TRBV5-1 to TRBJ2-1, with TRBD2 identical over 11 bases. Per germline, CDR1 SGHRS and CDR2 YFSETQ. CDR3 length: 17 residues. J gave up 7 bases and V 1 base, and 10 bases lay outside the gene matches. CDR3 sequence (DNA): TGCGCCAGCAGCTTGATCATTCTAGCGGGAGGCCGAAATGAGCAGTTCTTC. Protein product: CASSLIILAGGRNEQFF.

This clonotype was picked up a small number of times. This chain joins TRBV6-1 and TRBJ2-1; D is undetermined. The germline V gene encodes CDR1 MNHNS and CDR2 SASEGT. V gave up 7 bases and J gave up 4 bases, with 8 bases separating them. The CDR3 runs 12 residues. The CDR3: CASKGGYNEQFF. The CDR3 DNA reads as TGTGCCAGCAAGGGCGGATACAATGAGCAGTTCTTC.

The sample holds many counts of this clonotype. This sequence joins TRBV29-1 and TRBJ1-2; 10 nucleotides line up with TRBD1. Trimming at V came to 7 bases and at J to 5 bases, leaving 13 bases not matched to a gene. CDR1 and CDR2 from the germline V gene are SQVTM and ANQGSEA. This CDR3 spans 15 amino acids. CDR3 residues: CSGDELTGGFYGYTF. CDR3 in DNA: TGCAGCGGGGATGAGTTGACAGGGGGCTTTTATGGCTACACCTTC.

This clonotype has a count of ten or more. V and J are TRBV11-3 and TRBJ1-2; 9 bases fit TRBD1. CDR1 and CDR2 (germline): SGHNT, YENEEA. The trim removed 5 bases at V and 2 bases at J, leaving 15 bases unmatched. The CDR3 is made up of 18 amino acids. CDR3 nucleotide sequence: TGTGCCAGCAGCAGAGACTACGGCCTGACAGGGGGAAACTATGGCTACACCTTC. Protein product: CASSRDYGLTGGNYGYTF.

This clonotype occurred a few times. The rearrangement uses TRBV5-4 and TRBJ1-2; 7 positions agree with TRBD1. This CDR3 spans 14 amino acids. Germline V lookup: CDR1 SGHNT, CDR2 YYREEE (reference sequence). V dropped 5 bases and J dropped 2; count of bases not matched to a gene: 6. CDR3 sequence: CASRRTGSNYGYTF. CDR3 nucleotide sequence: TGTGCCAGCAGGCGGACAGGCTCCAACTATGGCTACACCTTC.

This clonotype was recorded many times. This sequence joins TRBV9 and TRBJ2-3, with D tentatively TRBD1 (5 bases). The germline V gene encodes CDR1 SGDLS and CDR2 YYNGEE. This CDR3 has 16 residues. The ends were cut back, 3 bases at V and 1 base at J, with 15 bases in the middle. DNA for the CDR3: TGTGCCAGCAGCGCAGAGCAGGGATTCGGCACAGATACGCAGTATTTT. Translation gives CASSAEQGFGTDTQYF. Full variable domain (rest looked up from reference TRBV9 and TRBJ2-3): DSGVTQTPKHLITATGQRVTLRCSPRSGDLSVYWYQQSLDQGLQFLIQYYNGEERAKGNILERFSAQQFPDLHSELNLSSLELGDSALYFCASSAEQGFGTDTQYFGPGTRLTVL.

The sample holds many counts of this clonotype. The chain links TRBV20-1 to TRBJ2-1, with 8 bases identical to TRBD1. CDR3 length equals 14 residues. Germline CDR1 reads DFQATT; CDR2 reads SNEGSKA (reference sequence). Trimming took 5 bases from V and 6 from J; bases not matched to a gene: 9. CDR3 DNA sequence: TGCAGTGCTTCGACAGGGGCCCAAATCAATGAGCAGTTCTTC. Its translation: CSASTGAQINEQFF.

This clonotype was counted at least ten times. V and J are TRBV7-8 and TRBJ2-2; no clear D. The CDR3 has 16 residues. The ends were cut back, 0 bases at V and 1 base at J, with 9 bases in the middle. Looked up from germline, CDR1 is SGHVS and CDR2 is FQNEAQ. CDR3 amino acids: CASSLARALNTGELFF. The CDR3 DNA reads TGTGCCAGCAGCTTAGCGCGCGCCTTGAACACCGGGGAGCTGTTTTTT.

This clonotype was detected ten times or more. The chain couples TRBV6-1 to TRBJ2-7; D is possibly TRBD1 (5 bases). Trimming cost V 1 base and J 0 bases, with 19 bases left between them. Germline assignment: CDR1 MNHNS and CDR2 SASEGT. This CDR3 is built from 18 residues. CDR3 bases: TGTGCCAGCAGTGAAGGGTTGAGGACACAGAGTCTCTCCTACGAGCAGTACTTC. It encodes CASSEGLRTQSLSYEQYF.